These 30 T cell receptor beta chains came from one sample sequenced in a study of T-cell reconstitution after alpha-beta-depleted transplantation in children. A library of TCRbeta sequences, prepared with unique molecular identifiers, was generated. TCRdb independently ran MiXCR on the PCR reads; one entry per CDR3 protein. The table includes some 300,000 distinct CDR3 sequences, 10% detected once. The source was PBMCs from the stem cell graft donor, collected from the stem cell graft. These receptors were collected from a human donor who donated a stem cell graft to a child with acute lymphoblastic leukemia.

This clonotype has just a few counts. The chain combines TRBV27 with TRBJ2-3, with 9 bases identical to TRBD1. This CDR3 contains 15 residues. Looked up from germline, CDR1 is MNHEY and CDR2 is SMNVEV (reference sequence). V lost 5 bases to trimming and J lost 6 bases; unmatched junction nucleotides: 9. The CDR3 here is CASSLGQGSWDTQYF. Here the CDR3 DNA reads TGTGCCAGCAGTCTGGGACAGGGAAGTTGGGATACGCAGTATTTT.

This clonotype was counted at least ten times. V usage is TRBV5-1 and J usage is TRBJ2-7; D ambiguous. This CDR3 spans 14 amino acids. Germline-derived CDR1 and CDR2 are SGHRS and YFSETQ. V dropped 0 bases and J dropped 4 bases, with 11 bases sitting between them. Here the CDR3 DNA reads TGCGCCAGCAGCTTGGAACTGACGCGATACGAGCAGTACTTC. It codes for CASSLELTRYEQYF.

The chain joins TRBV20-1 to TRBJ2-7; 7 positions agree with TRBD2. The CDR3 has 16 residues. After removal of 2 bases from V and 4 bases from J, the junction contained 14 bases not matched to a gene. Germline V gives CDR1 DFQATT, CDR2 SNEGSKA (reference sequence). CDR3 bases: TGCAGTGCTAGACCCCGCAGACTAGCCAGGCCTTACGAGCAGTACTTC. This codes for CSARPRRLARPYEQYF.

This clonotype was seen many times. CDR3 residues: CASSEGSLQYF. The CDR3 nucleotides are TGTGCCAGCAGTGAAGGATCCCTCCAGTACTTC. This chain connects TRBV25-1 to TRBJ2-7; no reliable D call. Germline lookup yields CDR1 MGHDK and CDR2 SYGVNS. CDR3 length: 11 amino acids. V lost 2 bases, J lost 10 bases, and 9 bases lay in between.

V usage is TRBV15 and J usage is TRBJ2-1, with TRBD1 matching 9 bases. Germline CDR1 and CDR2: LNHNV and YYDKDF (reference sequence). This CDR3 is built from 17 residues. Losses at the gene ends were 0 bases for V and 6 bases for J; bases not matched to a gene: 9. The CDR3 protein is CATSREGVTGGVNEQFF. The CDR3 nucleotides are TGTGCCACCAGCAGAGAAGGGGTGACAGGGGGGGTCAATGAGCAGTTCTTC. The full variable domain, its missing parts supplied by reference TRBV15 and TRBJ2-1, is DAMVIQNPRYQVTQFGKPVTLSCSQTLNHNVMYWYQQKSSQAPKLLFHYYDKDFNNEADTPDNFQSRRPNTSFCFLDIRSPGLGDTAMYLCATSREGVTGGVNEQFFGPGTRLTVL.

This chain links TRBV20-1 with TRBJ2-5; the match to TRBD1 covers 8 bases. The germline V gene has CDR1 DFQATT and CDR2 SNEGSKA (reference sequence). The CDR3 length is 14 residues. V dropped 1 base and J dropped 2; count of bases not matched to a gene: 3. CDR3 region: CSARARTGQETQYF. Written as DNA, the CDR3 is TGCAGTGCTAGAGCCAGGACAGGGCAAGAGACCCAGTACTTC.

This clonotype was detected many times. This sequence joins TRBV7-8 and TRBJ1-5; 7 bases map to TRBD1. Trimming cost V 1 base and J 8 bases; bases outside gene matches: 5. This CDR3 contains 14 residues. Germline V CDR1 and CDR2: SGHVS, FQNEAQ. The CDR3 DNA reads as TGTGCCAGCAGCTTAGAGAACAGGGGAGAGCCCCAGCATTTT. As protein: CASSLENRGEPQHF.

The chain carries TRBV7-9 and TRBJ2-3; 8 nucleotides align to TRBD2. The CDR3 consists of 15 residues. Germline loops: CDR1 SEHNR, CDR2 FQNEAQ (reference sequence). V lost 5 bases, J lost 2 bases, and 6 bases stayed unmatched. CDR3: CASSHTSGYTDTQYF. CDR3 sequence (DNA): TGTGCCAGCAGCCATACTAGCGGATACACAGATACGCAGTATTTT.

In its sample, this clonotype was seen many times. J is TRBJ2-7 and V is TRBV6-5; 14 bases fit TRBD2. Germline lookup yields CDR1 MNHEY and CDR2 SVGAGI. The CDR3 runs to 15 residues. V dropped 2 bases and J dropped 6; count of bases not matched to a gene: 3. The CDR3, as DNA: TGTGCCAGCAGTTACGGGGGACTAGCGGGAGCCGAGCAGTACTTC. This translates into CASSYGGLAGAEQYF.

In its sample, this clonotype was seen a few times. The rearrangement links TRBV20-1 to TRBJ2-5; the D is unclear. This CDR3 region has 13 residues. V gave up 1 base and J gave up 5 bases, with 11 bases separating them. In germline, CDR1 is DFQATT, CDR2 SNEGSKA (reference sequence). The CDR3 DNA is TGCAGTGCTAGAGCTGGGGTGGGGGAGACCCAGTACTTC. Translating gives CSARAGVGETQYF.

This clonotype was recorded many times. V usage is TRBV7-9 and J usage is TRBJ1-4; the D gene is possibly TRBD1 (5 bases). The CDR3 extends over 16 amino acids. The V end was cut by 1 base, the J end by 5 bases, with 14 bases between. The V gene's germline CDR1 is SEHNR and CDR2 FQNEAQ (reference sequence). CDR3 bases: TGTGCCAGCAGCTTAGTTGGGGACTGGCAGAATGAAAAACTGTTTTTT. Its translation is CASSLVGDWQNEKLFF.

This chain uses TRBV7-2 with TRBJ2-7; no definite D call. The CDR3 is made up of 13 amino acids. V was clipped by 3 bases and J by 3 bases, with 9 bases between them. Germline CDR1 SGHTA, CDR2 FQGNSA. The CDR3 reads CASSFNRNYEQYF. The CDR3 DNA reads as TGTGCCAGCAGCTTTAACCGAAACTACGAGCAGTACTTC.

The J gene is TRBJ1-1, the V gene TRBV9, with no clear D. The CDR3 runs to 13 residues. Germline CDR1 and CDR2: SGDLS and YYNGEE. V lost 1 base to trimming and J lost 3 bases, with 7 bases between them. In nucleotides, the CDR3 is TGTGCCAGCAGCGTATGGGTGGACACTGAAGCTTTCTTT. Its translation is CASSVWVDTEAFF.

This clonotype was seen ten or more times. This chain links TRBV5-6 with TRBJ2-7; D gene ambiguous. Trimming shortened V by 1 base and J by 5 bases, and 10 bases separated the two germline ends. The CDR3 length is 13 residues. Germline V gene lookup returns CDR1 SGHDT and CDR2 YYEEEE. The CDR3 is CASSLLGYNEQYF. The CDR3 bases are TGTGCCAGCAGCTTGCTGGGGTACAACGAGCAGTACTTC.

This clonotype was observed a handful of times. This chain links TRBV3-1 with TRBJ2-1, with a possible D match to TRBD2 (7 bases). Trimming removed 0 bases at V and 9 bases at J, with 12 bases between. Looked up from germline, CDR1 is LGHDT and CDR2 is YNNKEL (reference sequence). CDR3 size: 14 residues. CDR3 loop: CASSQDGGGGEQFF. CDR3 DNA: TGTGCCAGCAGCCAAGATGGGGGGGGCGGTGAGCAGTTCTTC.

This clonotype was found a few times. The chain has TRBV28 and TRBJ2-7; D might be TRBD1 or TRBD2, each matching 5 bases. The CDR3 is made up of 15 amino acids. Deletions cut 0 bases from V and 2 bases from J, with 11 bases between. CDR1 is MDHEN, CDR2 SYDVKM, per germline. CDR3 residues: CASSLWGVVTYEQYF. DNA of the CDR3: TGTGCCAGCAGTTTATGGGGGGTTGTCACCTACGAGCAGTACTTC.

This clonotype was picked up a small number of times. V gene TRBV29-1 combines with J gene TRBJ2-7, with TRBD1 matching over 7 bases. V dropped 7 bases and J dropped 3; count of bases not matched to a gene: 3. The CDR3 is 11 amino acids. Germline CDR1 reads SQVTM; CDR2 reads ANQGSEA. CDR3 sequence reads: CSAGQDYEQYF. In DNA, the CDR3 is TGCAGCGCCGGACAGGACTACGAGCAGTACTTC.

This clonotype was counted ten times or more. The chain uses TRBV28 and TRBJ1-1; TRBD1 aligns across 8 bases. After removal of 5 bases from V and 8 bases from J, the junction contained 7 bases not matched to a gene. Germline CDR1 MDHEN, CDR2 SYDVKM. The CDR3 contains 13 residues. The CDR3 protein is CASSLAGQAEAFF. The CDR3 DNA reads TGTGCCAGCAGTCTAGCGGGACAGGCAGAAGCTTTCTTT.

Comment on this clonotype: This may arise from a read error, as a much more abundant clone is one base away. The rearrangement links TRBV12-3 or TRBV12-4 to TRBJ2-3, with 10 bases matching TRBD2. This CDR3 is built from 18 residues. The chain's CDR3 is CTSSFISNLAGVPDTQYF. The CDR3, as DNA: TGTACCAGCAGTTTTATTTCTAATCTAGCGGGAGTTCCAGATACGCAGTATTTT.

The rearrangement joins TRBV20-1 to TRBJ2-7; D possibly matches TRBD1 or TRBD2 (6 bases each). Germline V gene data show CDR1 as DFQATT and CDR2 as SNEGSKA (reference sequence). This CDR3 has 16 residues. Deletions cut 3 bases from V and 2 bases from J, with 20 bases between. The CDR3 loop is CSAREGDPGRTYEQYF. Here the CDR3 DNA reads TGCAGTGCTAGGGAGGGGGACCCGGGGAGGACCTACGAGCAGTACTTC.

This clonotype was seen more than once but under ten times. The CDR3 region is CASSLEGGRRGDTQYF. CDR3 sequence (DNA): TGCGCCAGCAGCTTGGAAGGCGGGCGGAGAGGGGATACGCAGTATTTT. The chain couples TRBV5-1 to TRBJ2-3; TRBD2 might be the D (5 bases). The V gene's germline CDR1 is SGHRS and CDR2 YFSETQ. Between the trimmed V and J ends, which lost 0 bases and 6 bases, there was a span of 17 bases. The CDR3 is 16 amino acids.

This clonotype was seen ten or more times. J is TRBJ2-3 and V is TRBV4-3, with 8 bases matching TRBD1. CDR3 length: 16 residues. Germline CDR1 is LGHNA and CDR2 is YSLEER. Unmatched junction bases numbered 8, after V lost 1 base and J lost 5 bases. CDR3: CASSQAARGLKDTQYF. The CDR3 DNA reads TGCGCCAGCAGCCAAGCGGCCAGGGGGCTAAAAGATACGCAGTATTTT.

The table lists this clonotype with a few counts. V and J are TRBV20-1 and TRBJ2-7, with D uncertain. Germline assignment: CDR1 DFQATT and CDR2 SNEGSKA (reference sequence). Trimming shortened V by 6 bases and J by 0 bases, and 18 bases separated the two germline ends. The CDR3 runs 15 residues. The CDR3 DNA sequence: TGCAGTGCGGAACGCCTAGGCGCTCCCTCCTACGAGCAGTACTTC. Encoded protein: CSAERLGAPSYEQYF.

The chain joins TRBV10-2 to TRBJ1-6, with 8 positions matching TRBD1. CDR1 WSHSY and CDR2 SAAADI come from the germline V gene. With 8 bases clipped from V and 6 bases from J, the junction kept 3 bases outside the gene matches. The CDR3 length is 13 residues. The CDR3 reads CASVDRGNSPLHF. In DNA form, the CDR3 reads TGCGCCAGCGTAGACAGGGGTAATTCACCCCTCCACTTT.

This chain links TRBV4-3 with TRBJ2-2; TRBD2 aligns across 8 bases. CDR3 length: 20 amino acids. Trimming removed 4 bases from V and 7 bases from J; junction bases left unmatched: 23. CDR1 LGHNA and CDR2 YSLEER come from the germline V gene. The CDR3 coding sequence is TGCGCCAGCAGCCCACGGTATAGCGGGACACCCGTTAGTCGTGGCGGGGAGCTGTTTTTT. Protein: CASSPRYSGTPVSRGGELFF.

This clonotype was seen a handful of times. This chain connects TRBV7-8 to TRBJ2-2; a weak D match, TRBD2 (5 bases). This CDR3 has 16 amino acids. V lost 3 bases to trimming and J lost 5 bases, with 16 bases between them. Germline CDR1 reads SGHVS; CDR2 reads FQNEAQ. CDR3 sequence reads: CASSFILGAGTGELFF. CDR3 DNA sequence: TGTGCCAGCAGCTTCATTTTGGGAGCCGGTACCGGGGAGCTGTTTTTT.

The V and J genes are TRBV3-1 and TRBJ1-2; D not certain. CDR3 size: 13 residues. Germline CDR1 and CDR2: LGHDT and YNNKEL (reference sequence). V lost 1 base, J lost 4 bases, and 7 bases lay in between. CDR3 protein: CASSQGRTYGYTF. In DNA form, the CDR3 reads TGTGCCAGCAGCCAAGGGCGGACCTATGGCTACACCTTC.

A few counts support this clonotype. The CDR3 DNA reads as TGTGCCAGCAGCTCCCCCAGGGACAACTCCTACAATGAGCAGTTCTTC. Encoded protein: CASSSPRDNSYNEQFF. The chain is built from TRBV7-3 and TRBJ2-1; possibly TRBD1 for D (6 bases). The CDR3 is made up of 16 amino acids. In germline, CDR1 is SGHTA, CDR2 FQGTGA. V was clipped by 4 bases and J by 0 bases, with 13 bases between them.

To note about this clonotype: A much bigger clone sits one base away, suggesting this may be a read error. The CDR3 region is CATSRDLQGQGGSDTQCF. In DNA form, the CDR3 reads TGTGCCACCAGCAGAGATCTGCAAGGACAGGGAGGCTCAGATACGCAGTGTTTT. The rearrangement uses TRBV15 and TRBJ2-3; 8 bases are a match to TRBD1. The length of the CDR3 is 18 residues. Germline V lookup: CDR1 LNHNV, CDR2 YYDKDF (reference sequence).

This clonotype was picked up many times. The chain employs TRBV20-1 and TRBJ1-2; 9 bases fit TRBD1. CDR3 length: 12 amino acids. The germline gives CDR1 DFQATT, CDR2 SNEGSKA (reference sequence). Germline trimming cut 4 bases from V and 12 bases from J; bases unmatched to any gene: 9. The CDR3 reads CSANRGPGTNTF. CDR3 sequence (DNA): TGCAGTGCTAACAGGGGGCCTGGGACCAACACCTTC.